This T cell receptor (beta chain) was observed in a study of blood T cell repertoires in COVID-19. Clones were read by immunoSEQ multiplex PCR, and TCRdb kept only the in-frame ones, dropping some. The sample shows about 90,000 clones, 70% to 85% of them seen only once. The sample consisted of peripheral blood. The clonotype was recovered from a man aged 65-85 years with acute or convalescent COVID-19.

The CDR3 loop reads CASSQDEQGKVYGTDTQYF. CDR3 bases: TGCGCCAGCAGCCAAGATGAACAGGGGAAGGTCTACGGCACAGATACGCAGTATTTT. This rearrangement joins TRBV4-1 to TRBJ2-3; 7 nucleotides align to TRBD1. This CDR3 region has 19 residues. The ends lost 0 bases at V and 1 base at J; junction bases unmatched: 13. CDR1 and CDR2 from the germline V gene are MGHRA and YSYEKL.